This TCR beta chain was sequenced for a study of shared clonotypes between healthy human individuals. Study in general: A donor's plate count was three for CD4 naive and three for CD4 memory; CD8 naive had two and CD8 memory one. Study-wide results and caveats: Naive CD4 clonotypes overlapped across several donors at about 5.3%.

Researchers reported that CD8 memory united CD45RO+ cells with CCR7-negative CD45RA+ TemRA cells. Germline V gives CDR1 MDHEN, CDR2 SYDVKM. This CDR3 is 15 amino acids long. Assay used: immunoSEQ multiplex PCR; TCRdb lists only in-frame clones, some missing. Of 100,000 to 120,000 clones listed, approximately 70% are singletons. Comment on this clone: The antigen remains unidentified. Since a much larger clone is just one base distant, this may be a read error. This specimen includes other DNA sequences encoding the same CDR3.

This TCR came from a woman aged 25 to 39 in good health. The chain joins TRBV28 to TRBJ2-1; 8 bases are shared with TRBD1. The sample consisted of memory CD8+ T cells sorted from blood. Documented subset: CD45RO+ cells pooled with CCR7-negative TemRA cells. The CDR3 reads CASRPPGQEAHEQFF. As DNA, the CDR3 is TGTGCTAGCAGACCACCGGGACAGGAAGCCCATGAGCAGTTCTTC. The full variable domain, in which reference TRBV28 and TRBJ2-1 provide the parts outside the CDR3, is DVKVTQSSRYLVKRTGEKVFLECVQDMDHENMFWYRQDPGLGLRLIYFSYDVKMKEKGDIPEGYSVSREKKERFSLILESASTNQTSMYLCASRPPGQEAHEQFFGPGTRLTVL.